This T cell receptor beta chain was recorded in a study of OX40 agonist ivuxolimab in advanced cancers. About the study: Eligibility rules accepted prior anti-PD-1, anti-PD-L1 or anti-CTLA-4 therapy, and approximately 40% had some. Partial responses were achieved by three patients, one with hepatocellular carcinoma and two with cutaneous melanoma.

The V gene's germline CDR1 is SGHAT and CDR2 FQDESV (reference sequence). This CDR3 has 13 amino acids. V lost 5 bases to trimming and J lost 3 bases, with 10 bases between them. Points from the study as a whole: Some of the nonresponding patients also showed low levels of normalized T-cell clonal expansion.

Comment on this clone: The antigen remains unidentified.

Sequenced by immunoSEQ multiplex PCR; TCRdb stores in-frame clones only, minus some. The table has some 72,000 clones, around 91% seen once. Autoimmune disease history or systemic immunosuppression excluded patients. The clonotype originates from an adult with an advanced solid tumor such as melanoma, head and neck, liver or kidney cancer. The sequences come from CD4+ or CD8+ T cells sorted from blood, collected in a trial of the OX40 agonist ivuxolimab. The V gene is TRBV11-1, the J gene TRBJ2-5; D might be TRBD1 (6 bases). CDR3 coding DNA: TGTGCCAGCAGCACCCACAGGGAAGAGACCCAGTACTTC. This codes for CASSTHREETQYF. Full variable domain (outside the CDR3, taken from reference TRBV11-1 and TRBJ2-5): EAEVAQSPRYKITEKSQAVAFWCDPISGHATLYWYRQILGQGPELLVQFQDESVVDDSQLPKDRFSAERLKGVDSTLKIQPAELGDSAMYLCASSTHREETQYFGPGTRLLVL.